One sample yielded the 18 T cell receptor beta chains listed below, sequenced in a study of CD8 T cells in ankylosing spondylitis (dated by TCRdb to 2016 to 2017). The protocol used for the library was 5' RACE. Sequencing took place on an Illumina HiSeq 2500. Through fastp at Q25 and MiXCR, TCRdb rebuilt clones from the public reads, retaining in-frame beta chains. Merged by CDR3 protein, the rows form single entries marked with the most common genes and DNA. This sample has a few hundred thousand distinct CDR3 sequences in its table, and approximately 20% of those were observed once. The ten largest clones represent about an eighth of the sample. The specimen was blood, either unsorted or a sorted T cell fraction (not recorded which). These receptors all come from a male donor with ankylosing spondylitis or in good health (not recorded which).

This clonotype has just a few counts. The gene calls are TRBV20-1 and TRBJ2-3; perhaps TRBD2 as D (5 bases). CDR3 length: 18 residues. Germline CDR1 and CDR2: DFQATT and SNEGSKA (reference sequence). Trimming shortened V by 1 base and J by 4 bases, and 24 bases separated the two germline ends. CDR3 sequence: CSARGVRGPNPSADTQYF. The CDR3 DNA reads TGCAGTGCTAGAGGGGTCCGGGGTCCCAACCCGTCCGCAGATACGCAGTATTTT.

V usage is TRBV12-3 or TRBV12-4 and J usage is TRBJ1-4, with TRBD1 as a possible D gene (6 bases). Trimming took 7 bases from V and 7 from J, leaving 16 bases between them. There are 14 residues in the CDR3. CDR3 sequence (DNA): TGTGCCAGCAAAAATCCGGGACATCGTGAAAAACTGTTTTTT. The encoded protein is CASKNPGHREKLFF.

This clonotype was counted only a few times. The DNA for the CDR3 is TGTGCCAGCAGCTTGACAATCTCCGAGCAGTACTTC. It encodes CASSLTISEQYF. The genes are TRBV5-6 and TRBJ2-7; no firm D call. Trimming removed 1 base at V and 6 bases at J, with 8 bases between. There are 12 residues in the CDR3. Germline V gene data show CDR1 as SGHDT and CDR2 as YYEEEE.

This clonotype turned up a few times. V usage is TRBV27 and J usage is TRBJ2-2; possible D gene TRBD2, 5 bases. V was clipped by 8 bases and J by 6 bases, with 13 bases between them. Germline CDR1 is MNHEY and CDR2 is SMNVEV (reference sequence). This CDR3 region has 13 residues. CDR3 region: CASRKDGAGELFF. The CDR3 DNA sequence: TGTGCCAGCCGGAAAGACGGGGCCGGGGAGCTGTTTTTT.

This clonotype was recorded a few times. The CDR3 DNA reads as TGTGCCAGCCGGGACCGAACAGACAATGAGCAGTTCTTC. Its translation is CASRDRTDNEQFF. The chain links TRBV28 to TRBJ2-1; D is possibly TRBD1 or TRBD2 (5 bases each). V was pared by 8 bases and J by 5 bases, with 13 bases between. Germline CDR1 reads MDHEN; CDR2 reads SYDVKM. The length of the CDR3 is 13 residues.

Only a few counts were recorded for this clonotype. This chain links TRBV6-1 with TRBJ2-2; 8 nucleotides agree with TRBD2. With 5 bases clipped from V and 4 bases from J, the junction kept 6 bases outside the gene matches. The CDR3 consists of 15 residues. Germline V CDR1 and CDR2: MNHNS, SASEGT. The CDR3 coding sequence is TGTGCCAGCAGTACCGGGGGGGCCTTCACCGGGGAGCTGTTTTTT. Residues: CASSTGGAFTGELFF.

This clonotype has more than one count but fewer than ten. The chain employs TRBV30 and TRBJ2-7; maybe TRBD1 (5 bases). Trimming shortened V by 0 bases and J by 0 bases, and 9 bases separated the two germline ends. The germline CDR1 and CDR2 sequences are GTSNPN and SVGIG (reference sequence). The CDR3 has 14 amino acids. CDR3 protein: CAWSVRTPSYEQYF. The CDR3, as DNA: TGTGCCTGGAGTGTACGGACACCCTCCTACGAGCAGTACTTC.

V and J are TRBV4-1 and TRBJ2-1; no reliable D call. The V gene's germline CDR1 is MGHRA and CDR2 YSYEKL. Trimming pared 1 base from V and 6 bases from J, leaving 10 bases between. The CDR3 contains 14 residues. The CDR3 sequence is CASSQGQTSNEQFF. The CDR3 nucleotides are TGCGCCAGCAGCCAAGGACAAACTTCCAATGAGCAGTTCTTC.

This clonotype was counted a few times. The V and J genes are TRBV6-1 and TRBJ1-5; 7 nucleotides align to TRBD1. The CDR3 is made up of 15 amino acids. The trim removed 5 bases at V and 6 bases at J, leaving 10 bases unmatched. Germline V gene sequence: CDR1 MNHNS, CDR2 SASEGT. CDR3 residues: CASSRNIQGSQPQHF. CDR3 sequence (DNA): TGTGCCAGCAGTCGCAATATACAGGGGAGTCAGCCCCAGCATTTT.

The chain links TRBV11-2 to TRBJ2-3; D is possibly TRBD2 (7 bases). The CDR3 has 14 amino acids. Trimming removed 3 bases at V and 4 bases at J, with 11 bases between. Germline lookup yields CDR1 SGHAT and CDR2 FQNNGV. Here the CDR3 DNA reads TGTGCCAGCAGCTTGCCGGGGGGCTCAGATACGCAGTATTTT. Translated: CASSLPGGSDTQYF.

This clonotype was detected ten times or more. This sequence joins TRBV12-3 or TRBV12-4 and TRBJ1-1; weak D call: TRBD1 (5 bases). The CDR3 contains 14 residues. V was pared by 1 base and J by 1 base, with 7 bases between. The CDR3 loop is CASSLVGGNTEAFF. The DNA of the CDR3 is TGTGCCAGCAGTTTAGTCGGGGGGAACACTGAAGCTTTCTTT.

This clonotype has a handful of counts. The chain uses TRBV6-1 and TRBJ1-4, with 10 bases fitting TRBD1. Trimming cost V 8 bases and J 7 bases; bases outside gene matches: 10. The CDR3 totals 15 residues. Per the germline V gene, CDR1 is MNHNS and CDR2 is SASEGT. The CDR3 is CASGGLTGGSEKLFF. CDR3 coding DNA: TGTGCCAGCGGTGGTTTGACAGGGGGCAGTGAAAAACTGTTTTTT.

The chain employs TRBV14 and TRBJ1-2; D may be TRBD1 (5 bases). CDR3 length: 15 amino acids. Trimming left V 0 bases short and J 7 bases short, with 15 bases between. The germline CDR1 and CDR2 sequences are SGHDN and FVKESK. CDR3 nucleotides: TGTGCCAGCAGCCAAGATCTGCGGGGCTCATTTGGCTACACCTTC. Translation: CASSQDLRGSFGYTF.

This clonotype was counted a few times. This rearrangement joins TRBV10-3 to TRBJ2-1; 14 bases match TRBD2. CDR3 length: 17 residues. J was trimmed by 1 base and V by 8 bases; bases with no gene match: 7. The germline V gene has CDR1 ENHRY and CDR2 SYGVKD. This chain's CDR3 is CAIGGLAGGLSYNEQFF. In nucleotides, the CDR3 is TGTGCCATCGGAGGACTAGCGGGGGGCCTATCCTACAATGAGCAGTTCTTC.

The table lists this clonotype with many counts. The rearrangement uses TRBV4-1 and TRBJ2-2; no definite D call. Germline lookup yields CDR1 MGHRA and CDR2 YSYEKL. V lost 1 base and J lost 4, with 7 bases in between. CDR3 length: 14 amino acids. As DNA, the CDR3 is TGCGCCAGCAGCCAAGGTCGTATCACCGGGGAGCTGTTTTTT. This encodes CASSQGRITGELFF.

The rearrangement joins TRBV30 to TRBJ1-2; D call uncertain. The CDR3 runs 12 residues. V lost 2 bases and J 1 base, leaving 5 bases between the germline ends. The germline V gene encodes CDR1 GTSNPN and CDR2 SVGIG (reference sequence). The CDR3 DNA follows: TGTGCCTGGAGTAACAATAACTATGGCTACACCTTC. This encodes CAWSNNNYGYTF.

In its sample, this clonotype was seen a few times. V gene TRBV4-1 combines with J gene TRBJ1-2; unclear D gene. V was trimmed by 9 bases and J by 8 bases, leaving 19 bases between them. The CDR3 runs to 13 residues. Germline V lookup: CDR1 MGHRA, CDR2 YSYEKL. The CDR3 DNA follows: TGCGCCAGGATCCCCGCAGAGAACTGCGGCTACACCTTC. Translated, it gives CARIPAENCGYTF.

In this sample, this clonotype turned up a few times. This chain connects TRBV29-1 to TRBJ2-5; no clear D. V was pared by 4 bases and J by 5 bases, with 14 bases between. CDR3 size: 13 residues. The germline CDR1 and CDR2 sequences are SQVTM and ANQGSEA. CDR3 sequence (DNA): TGCAGCGTTGTGGATAGCTTATACGAGACCCAGTACTTC. Its translation is CSVVDSLYETQYF.